This TCR beta chain was identified in a study of T cells in Graves' hyperthyroidism and ophthalmopathy. Study results and caveats: Among clonotypes expanded in thyroid above 0.001, most were also found in blood.

Amplification of TCR beta CDR3 regions used RNA as the template. HTBI primers were employed in a first-round RT-PCR of the TCR CDR3. One entry per CDR3 protein, called by TCRdb with MiXCR from the multiplex PCR reads. The profile shows 550,000 to 650,000 distinct CDR3 sequences, approximately 15% of them singletons. To note about this clonotype: What it binds is not known.

This TCR derives from a woman in her 40s with Graves' hyperthyroidism. The specimen was blood.

CDR3 amino acids: CATSRLAQVEDTQYF. CDR3 nucleotides: TGTGCCACCAGCAGACTAGCTCAGGTGGAGGATACGCAGTATTTT. This rearrangement joins TRBV15 to TRBJ2-3, with D possibly matching TRBD2 (5 bases). Germline CDR1 is LNHNV and CDR2 is YYDKDF (reference sequence). This CDR3 spans 15 amino acids. V was shortened by 2 bases and J by 6 bases, with 15 bases between the two germline ends. Combining the CDR3 with reference TRBV15 and TRBJ2-3 gives the whole variable domain DAMVIQNPRYQVTQFGKPVTLSCSQTLNHNVMYWYQQKSSQAPKLLFHYYDKDFNNEADTPDNFQSRRPNTSFCFLDIRSPGLGDTAMYLCATSRLAQVEDTQYFGPGTRLTVL.